This TCR beta chain was profiled in a study of siplizumab effects on memory and regulatory T cells (dated by TCRdb to the late 2010s). In terms of the full investigation: The study examined how the anti-CD2 antibody siplizumab affects alloreactive T-cell subsets in allogeneic mixed lymphocyte reactions built from human PBMCs.

This clone has a handful of counts. The antigen it binds to is not known. Base qualities were left out, and no much larger clone turns up one base away. The library was built by means of the immunoSEQ multiplex PCR assay. Roughly 9.8 x 10^4 TCR templates per sample were assayed on the deep sequencing platform. Genomic DNA extracted from sorted T cells was used for TCRbeta CDR3 sequencing. On the study's bioinformatics: The R programming language was used for the clonal analysis of the TCRbeta CDR3 data. Unstimulated samples were compared with post-reaction CFSE-low samples to define alloreactive CD4+ and CD8+ clones. By matching sequences to the repertoires of sorted unstimulated Treg and non-Treg cells, each alloreactive CD4+ clone was assigned a regulatory or non-regulatory origin. TCRdb limited this immuneACCESS table to in-frame rearrangements with V and J called. A share of clones is missing; checked studies link under half to unresolved V genes, and the rest is unexplained. That table supplies the V and J calls and clone size; D and trimming were determined from the DNA. Counted in this sample were some 88,000 clones; 70% to 90% of them appeared once. Jointly, the top ten make up roughly 15% of the sample.

What the authors observed across the whole study: For roughly 75-95% of proliferating CD4+ or CD8+ clones, no naive or memory phenotype could be assigned. Because sequences at frequencies below about 10^-5 were poorly captured, only a minor fraction of alloreactive clones could be mapped back to unstimulated subsets. Among mappable alloreactive CD4+ clones, an average Treg-derived fraction of about 69% was observed with siplizumab, compared with roughly 28% in control reactions. The suppressive function of proliferating Tregs from siplizumab cultures was not functionally confirmed. The cumulative frequency of alloreactive sequences that could be traced back to unstimulated CD4+ memory T cells was significantly reduced by siplizumab. Greater diversity appeared to be present in unstimulated naive T cells than in memory T cells, and a substantial contribution to the alloresponse seemed to be made by naive cells.

Based on the germline V gene, the CDR1 and CDR2 sequences are SGHVS and FQNEAQ. Counted from cysteine to phenylalanine, this CDR3 has 14 amino acids. Only CDR3 DNA remains: 42 bases, in frame from the first base. V is cut back by 5 bases and J by 8 bases, with 9 bases in the junction unmatched. Sorted unstimulated T cells and proliferating T cells recovered from mixed lymphocyte reactions were subjected to TCRbeta CDR3 sequencing. Fresh whole blood from over eight HLA-typed healthy donors served as the source for isolating PBMCs. Sequencing was carried out using CD4+ T cells sorted from blood. The sequence was obtained from a human donor in good health. Recombination linked TRBV7-8 to TRBJ1-2; TRBD1 fits 9 bases in the junction. The CDR3 has the sequence CASSPGGQGPGYTF. The DNA sequence is TGTGCCAGCAGCCCGGGGGGACAGGGTCCGGGCTACACCTTC. The variable domain in full, with residues beyond the CDR3 obtained from the reference TRBV7-8 and TRBJ1-2 genes, is GAGVSQSPRYKVAKRGQDVALRCDPISGHVSLFWYQQALGQGPEFLTYFQNEAQLDKSGLPSDRFFAERPEGSVSTLKIQRTQQEDSAVYLCASSPGGQGPGYTFGSGTRLTVV.